The source of this TCR beta chain is a study of blood T cell repertoires in COVID-19. About the research overall: Some COVID-19 samples were acute and others convalescent; all came from the United States, Italy and Spain. PBMCs, B-cell-depleted T cells, or T cells provided the cDNA or gDNA that made up the material.

After removal of 6 bases from V and 0 bases from J, the junction contained 5 bases not matched to a gene. CDR3 length equals 16 residues. From germline, CDR1 is MNHEY and CDR2 SMNVEV (reference sequence). In the original workflow: Reference gene primers were amplified, and this amplification served to estimate nucleated cell counts. Clones were sequenced by immunoSEQ multiplex PCR, and TCRdb holds only the in-frame ones, with some missing. The DNA was the basis for D and trimming; V, J and clone size are from that table. Seen here are over 200,000 clones, around 88% observed once, and the top ten hold roughly 5.8%.

The chain combines TRBV27 with TRBJ1-6; 7 nucleotides agree with TRBD1. The TCR originated in a man of 80 years or more with acute or convalescent COVID-19. The sample comprised peripheral blood. CDR3 DNA sequence: TGTGCCAGCAGACCGGGACAGAGCTCCTATAATTCACCCCTCCACTTT. It codes for CASRPGQSSYNSPLHF.